This TCR beta chain appears in the sequencing data of a study of blood T cell repertoires in COVID-19. Overall study: COVID-19 samples collected from the United States, Italy and Spain covered acute and convalescent phases. Sample material is recorded as cDNA or gDNA derived from T cells, B-cell-depleted T cells, or PBMCs.

This clone was picked up one time. The V end was cut by 0 bases, the J end by 11 bases, with 10 bases between. CDR3 length equals 11 residues. The germline CDR1 and CDR2 sequences are GTSNPN and SVGIG (reference sequence). Under the authors' procedure: Researchers report that nucleated cell counts were estimated from reference gene primer amplification. Assay: immunoSEQ multiplex PCR; the TCRdb copy retains only in-frame clones and omits some. V, J and clone size are those of that table, while D and trimming were read from the DNA. The table shows about 240,000 clones, with roughly 80% occurring only once.

The sequencing input was peripheral blood. The chain couples TRBV30 to TRBJ1-1, with D maybe TRBD1 (5 bases). This TCR derives from a woman younger than 35 with acute or convalescent COVID-19. The CDR3 sequence is CAWSVIRDAFF. The CDR3 coding sequence is TGTGCCTGGAGTGTAATCAGGGATGCTTTCTTT.